The 2 T cell receptor beta chains presented below share a single source sample, sequenced in a study of T cells in Graves' hyperthyroidism and ophthalmopathy. Amplification of TCR beta CDR3 regions was performed using RNA transcripts as template. The HTBI primer set served for first-round RT-PCR of the TCR CDR3. MiXCR, run by TCRdb on the multiplex PCR reads, gives a single entry per CDR3 protein. The repertoire holds approximately 400,000 distinct CDR3 sequences, with 20% to 25% as singletons. The sequenced sample consisted of blood. Every receptor here comes from a middle-aged man with Graves' hyperthyroidism.

This chain connects TRBV19 to TRBJ2-1; 10 nucleotides agree with TRBD2. With V trimmed by 9 bases and J by 1 base, 12 bases remained unmatched. This CDR3 is built from 17 residues. The germline V gene encodes CDR1 LNHDA and CDR2 SQIVND (reference sequence). The CDR3 region is CASCGAGGERSYNEQFF. CDR3 in DNA: TGTGCCAGCTGCGGAGCGGGAGGGGAAAGGTCCTACAATGAGCAGTTCTTC.

The V call is TRBV5-1, the J call TRBJ2-1; D might be TRBD2 (5 bases). The V end lost 0 bases, the J end lost 12 bases, and 22 bases lay between the germline ends. The CDR3 totals 16 residues. In germline, CDR1 is SGHRS, CDR2 YFSETQ. The chain's CDR3 is CASSLGMGIGVESQFF. The CDR3 nucleotides read TGCGCCAGCAGCTTGGGTATGGGAATCGGGGTTGAATCGCAGTTCTTC.